This T cell receptor (beta chain) comes out of a study of blood T cell repertoires in COVID-19. About the study: The origin of the acute and convalescent COVID-19 samples was the United States, Italy and Spain. T cells, B-cell-depleted T cells, or PBMCs supplied cDNA or gDNA.

Germline CDR1 and CDR2: WSHSY and SAAADI. The J segment lost 1 base and the V segment lost 4 bases, leaving 3 bases of the junction unmatched. The CDR3 totals 14 residues. Original processing notes: Amplified reference gene primers provided the basis for estimating nucleated cell counts. The protocol was immunoSEQ multiplex PCR, while the TCRdb copy is restricted to in-frame clones and leaves out a portion. V, J and clone size are those of that table, while D and trimming were read from the DNA. The sample shows 240,000 or so clones, roughly 80% of them seen only once. In this sample, this clone turned up a few times.

The clonotype was recovered from a woman aged 80 or over with acute or convalescent COVID-19. Material: peripheral blood. The chain recombines TRBV10-2 with TRBJ1-1, with 7 bases aligning to TRBD1. CDR3 DNA sequence: TGCGCCAGCAGTGTATGGACAGGGAACACTGAAGCTTTCTTT. Protein: CASSVWTGNTEAFF.